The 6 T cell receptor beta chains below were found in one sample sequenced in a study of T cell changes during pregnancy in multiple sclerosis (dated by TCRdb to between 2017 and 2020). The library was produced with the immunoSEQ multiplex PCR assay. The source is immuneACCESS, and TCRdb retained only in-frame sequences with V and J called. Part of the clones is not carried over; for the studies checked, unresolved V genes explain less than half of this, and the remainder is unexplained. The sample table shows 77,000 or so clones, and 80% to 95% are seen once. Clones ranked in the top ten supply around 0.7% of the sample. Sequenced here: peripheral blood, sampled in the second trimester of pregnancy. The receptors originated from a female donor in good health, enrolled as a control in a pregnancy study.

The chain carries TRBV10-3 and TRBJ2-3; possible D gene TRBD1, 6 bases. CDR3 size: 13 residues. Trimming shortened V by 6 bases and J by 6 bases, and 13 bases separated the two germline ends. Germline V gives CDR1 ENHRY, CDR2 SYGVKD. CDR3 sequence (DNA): TGTGCCATCAGGGGGACAATGAATGATACGCAGTATTTT. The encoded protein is CAIRGTMNDTQYF.

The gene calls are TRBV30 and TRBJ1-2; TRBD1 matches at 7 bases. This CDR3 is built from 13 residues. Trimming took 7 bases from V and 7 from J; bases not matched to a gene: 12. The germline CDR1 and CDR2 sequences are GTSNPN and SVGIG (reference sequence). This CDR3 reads CASTIKGAGGYTF. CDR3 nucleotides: TGTGCCTCCACGATCAAGGGGGCCGGTGGCTACACCTTC.

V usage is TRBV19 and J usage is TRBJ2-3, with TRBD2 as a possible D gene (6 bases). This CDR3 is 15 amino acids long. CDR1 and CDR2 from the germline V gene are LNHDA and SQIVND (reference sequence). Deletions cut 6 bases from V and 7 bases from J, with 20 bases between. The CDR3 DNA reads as TGTGCCAGTAGGAAGACGGGACTTGAAGGGCATACGCAGTATTTT. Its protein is CASRKTGLEGHTQYF.

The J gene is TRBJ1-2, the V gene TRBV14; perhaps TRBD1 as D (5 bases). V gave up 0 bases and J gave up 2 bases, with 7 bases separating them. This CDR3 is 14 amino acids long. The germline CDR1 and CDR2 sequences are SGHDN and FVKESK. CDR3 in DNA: TGTGCCAGCAGCCAAGAACGACAGAACTATGGCTACACCTTC. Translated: CASSQERQNYGYTF.

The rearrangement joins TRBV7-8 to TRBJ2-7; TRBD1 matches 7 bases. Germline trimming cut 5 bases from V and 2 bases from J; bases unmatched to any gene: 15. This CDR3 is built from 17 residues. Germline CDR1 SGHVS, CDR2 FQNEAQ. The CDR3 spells CASSPPFDRELTYEQYF. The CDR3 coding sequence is TGTGCCAGCAGCCCCCCCTTCGACAGGGAGCTAACCTACGAGCAGTACTTC.

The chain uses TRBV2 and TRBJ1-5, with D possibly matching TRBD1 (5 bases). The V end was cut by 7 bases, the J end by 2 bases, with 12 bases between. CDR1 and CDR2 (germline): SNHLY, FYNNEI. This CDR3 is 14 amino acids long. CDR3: CASTSGHRNQPQHF. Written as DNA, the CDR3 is TGTGCCAGCACGAGTGGACATCGCAATCAGCCCCAGCATTTT. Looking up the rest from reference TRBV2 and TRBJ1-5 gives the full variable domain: EPEVTQTPSHQVTQMGQEVILRCVPISNHLYFYWYRQILGQKVEFLVSFYNNEISEKSEIFDDQFSVERPDGSNFTLKIRSTKLEDSAMYFCASTSGHRNQPQHFGDGTRLSIL.